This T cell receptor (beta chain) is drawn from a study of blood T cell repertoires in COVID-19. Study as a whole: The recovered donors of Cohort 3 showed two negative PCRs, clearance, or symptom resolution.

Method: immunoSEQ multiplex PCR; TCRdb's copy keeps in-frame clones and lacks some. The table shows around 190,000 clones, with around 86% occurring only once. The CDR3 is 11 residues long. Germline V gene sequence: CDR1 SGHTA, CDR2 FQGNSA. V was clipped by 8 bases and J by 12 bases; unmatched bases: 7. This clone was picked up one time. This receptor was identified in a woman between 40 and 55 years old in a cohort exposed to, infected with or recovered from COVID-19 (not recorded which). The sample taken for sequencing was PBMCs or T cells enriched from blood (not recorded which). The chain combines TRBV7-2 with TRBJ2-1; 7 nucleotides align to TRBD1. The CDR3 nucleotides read TGTGCCAGCCGAGGGGGCCCCCTGCAGTTCTTC. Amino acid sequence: CASRGGPLQFF.